Listed below are T cell receptor beta chains from one sample, sequenced in a study of T cell changes during pregnancy in multiple sclerosis. Sequenced by immunoSEQ multiplex PCR; TCRdb stores in-frame clones only, minus some. This sample carries about 71,000 clones, 90% to 95% of them seen once, and the ten largest clones take over 1%. Source: peripheral blood, taken in the third trimester of pregnancy. These receptors originate from a female donor with multiple sclerosis, enrolled in a pregnancy study. CDR3s include the opening cysteine and the closing phenylalanine or tryptophan. Each record gives: V gene, CDR3 length, D gene, J gene, CDR3 DNA, CDR3 protein. The D gene is left open where the match is weak.

>TRBV5-1|13|TRBD1|TRBJ1-1
TGCGCCAGCAGCGCAGGGGGAGACACTGAAGCTTTCTTT
CASSAGGDTEAFF
>TRBV5-4|17|TRBD2|TRBJ2-1
TGTGCCAGCAGCTTGGACATAGCGGGAGGGCCGTACAATGAGCAGTTCTTC
CASSLDIAGGPYNEQFF
>TRBV5-4|16|TRBD2|TRBJ2-1
TGTGCCAGCAGCTCATTAGCGGGAGTGGCGTACAATGAGCAGTTCTTC
CASSSLAGVAYNEQFF
>TRBV18|15|NA|TRBJ2-2
TGTGCCACCTCGACCCCCGACCGGGGTACCGGGGAGCTGTTTTTT
CATSTPDRGTGELFF
>TRBV29-1|14|TRBD2|TRBJ2-5
TGCAGCGTTGGACTCCGGACTAGCGAGCAGACCCAGTACTTC
CSVGLRTSEQTQYF
>TRBV2|17|TRBD1|TRBJ2-6
TGTGCCAGCAGTGAGAGGGACAGGGAGACTGGGGCCAACGTCCTGACTTTC
CASSERDRETGANVLTF
>TRBV13|18|NA|TRBJ2-1
TGTGCCAGCAGCCATTATTTCCGGGACACCCGCTCCTACAATGAGCAGTTCTTC
CASSHYFRDTRSYNEQFF
>TRBV2|19|NA|TRBJ1-1
TGTGCCAGCACCGACTTGGAGGGAGGGCCGGGTCCTAAGAACACTGAAGCTTTCTTT
CASTDLEGGPGPKNTEAFF
>TRBV2|17|NA|TRBJ1-5
TGTGCCAGCAGTGACCACGAGGGGAGGGCGACCAATCAGCCCCAGCATTTT
CASSDHEGRATNQPQHF
>TRBV10-3|17|NA|TRBJ2-1
TGTGCCATCAGTGAGTCCGTAACAGCGGGTTCCTACAATGAGCAGTTCTTC
CAISESVTAGSYNEQFF
>TRBV27|13|NA|TRBJ1-5
TGTGCCAGCAGTCTTAGCCGATCTCAGCCCCAGCATTTT
CASSLSRSQPQHF
>TRBV6-1|15|NA|TRBJ1-1
TGTGCCAGCAGTCCTCGGCTTCAACCGGGGACTGAAGCTTTCTTT
CASSPRLQPGTEAFF
>TRBV19|14|TRBD1|TRBJ2-2
TGTGCCAGTAGAGGGACAGGGATTACCGGGGAGCTGTTTTTT
CASRGTGITGELFF